Sequencing of this TCR beta chain was carried out in a study of T cells in narcolepsy. About the study: Donors had narcolepsy type 1 or type 2, or were healthy controls.

Some clones are missing from TCRdb's copy, which holds only in-frame ones; the method was immunoSEQ multiplex PCR. This sample carries about 32,000 clones, 79% of them seen once, and the ten largest clones take 0.9% to 1.2%. Trimming cost V 3 bases and J 1 base; bases outside gene matches: 3. Germline V gene data show CDR1 as MDHEN and CDR2 as SYDVKM. The CDR3 is 15 residues long. This clone has a single count. Its antigen is still unknown. General observations from the study: HCRT-specific and TRIB2-specific autoreactive clonotypes appeared among same-patient CSF and blood CD4+ clonotypes. Autoreactive clonotypes reportedly recurred in blood of same and different patients, not controls. Autoreactive clone sequences were missing from some blood memory CD4+ repertoires.

This TCR was recovered from a human donor with narcolepsy. The chain joins TRBV28 to TRBJ2-3; TRBD2 aligns across 8 bases. Sample: CD45RA- memory CD4+ T cells from PBMCs. CDR3 sequence reads: CASSFGGVGTDTQYF. CDR3 bases: TGTGCCAGCAGTTTCGGGGGGGTAGGCACAGATACGCAGTATTTT.